A single sample gave rise to the 17 T cell receptor beta chains below, sequenced in a study of cytomegalovirus exposure and HLA in healthy donors. 60 Vbeta and 13 Jbeta primers were used in PCR. Here immunoSEQ multiplex PCR was the method, and the copy in TCRdb shows in-frame clones only, minus some. The sample lists about 160,000 clones, 80% occurring once. The sequenced sample consisted of PBMCs. Receptors originate from a woman in her forties or fifties in good health and CMV-seropositive.

This chain links TRBV7-3 with TRBJ1-1, with 7 bases matching TRBD1. Germline values: CDR1 SGHTA, CDR2 FQGTGA. The ends lost 1 base at V and 4 bases at J; junction bases unmatched: 6. CDR3 length: 15 residues. The CDR3 here is CASSLIAGGLTEAFF. CDR3 DNA sequence: TGTGCCAGCAGCTTAATCGCAGGGGGGCTCACTGAAGCTTTCTTT. Based on the CDR3 plus reference TRBV7-3 and TRBJ1-1, the full variable domain is GAGVSQTPSNKVTEKGKYVELRCDPISGHTALYWYRQSLGQGPEFLIYFQGTGAADDSGLPNDRFFAVRPEGSVSTLKIQRTERGDSAVYLCASSLIAGGLTEAFFGQGTRLTVV.

The chain is built from TRBV5-4 and TRBJ1-2; unclear D gene. The CDR3 is made up of 12 amino acids. V was trimmed by 0 bases and J by 7 bases, leaving 7 bases between them. CDR1 is SGHNT and CDR2 is YYREEE in the germline V gene (reference sequence). CDR3 sequence: CASSLGEVGYTF. CDR3 nucleotide sequence: TGTGCCAGCAGCTTGGGCGAGGTTGGCTACACCTTC.

The chain links TRBV27 to TRBJ1-6; unclear D gene. V lost 5 bases to trimming and J lost 8 bases, with 10 bases between them. Germline CDR1 MNHEY, CDR2 SMNVEV (reference sequence). This CDR3 has 13 amino acids. CDR3 coding DNA: TGTGCCAGCAGTCCCTTGTCGTATTCACCCCTCCACTTT. Translating gives CASSPLSYSPLHF.

The V gene is TRBV5-1, the J gene TRBJ1-2; possible D gene TRBD1, 5 bases. This CDR3 region has 14 residues. The V gene lost 1 base and the J gene lost 6 bases, with 13 bases spanning the gap. Germline CDR1 SGHRS, CDR2 YFSETQ. The CDR3 loop is CASSLSPGTDGYTF. In DNA, the CDR3 is TGCGCCAGCAGCTTGAGTCCAGGGACTGATGGCTACACCTTC.

The rearrangement uses TRBV10-2 and TRBJ2-1, with 7 bases that match TRBD2. Germline CDR1 reads WSHSY; CDR2 reads SAAADI. There are 14 residues in the CDR3. Losses at the gene ends were 11 bases for V and 3 bases for J; bases not matched to a gene: 10. Here the CDR3 DNA reads TGCGCCTCGGGGGGTGGTTCTATCTACAATGAGCAGTTCTTC. Its translation is CASGGGSIYNEQFF.

This rearrangement joins TRBV11-2 to TRBJ2-2; TRBD2 matches 7 bases. The germline gives CDR1 SGHAT, CDR2 FQNNGV. Trimming removed 0 bases from V and 7 bases from J; junction bases left unmatched: 11. This CDR3 is built from 17 residues. CDR3 loop: CASSLDPGGSRGGELFF. The CDR3 nucleotides read TGTGCCAGCAGCTTAGATCCGGGGGGATCGCGGGGCGGGGAGCTGTTTTTT.

Comment on this clone: The junction does not match germline at one end; this may be a read error. The V and J genes are TRBV7-9 and TRBJ2-1, with 8 positions matching TRBD2. Germline CDR1 and CDR2: SEHNR and FQNEAQ (reference sequence). The CDR3 totals 15 residues. CDR3 amino acids: CSSSPRGGVVNEQFF. For the CDR3, the DNA is TGTTCCAGCAGCCCCCGGGGGGGGGTAGTCAATGAGCAGTTCTTC.

This sequence joins TRBV7-2 and TRBJ2-7; TRBD1 aligns across 8 bases. The CDR3 sequence is 14 residues long. Germline V gene data show CDR1 as SGHTA and CDR2 as FQGNSA. V was pared by 6 bases and J by 4 bases, with 8 bases of the junction left unmatched. Here the CDR3 reads CASRPPGQAYEQYF. Written as DNA, the CDR3 is TGTGCCAGCAGACCCCCGGGACAGGCTTACGAGCAGTACTTC.

The genes are TRBV6-6 and TRBJ1-2; D not resolved. The germline V and J ends were trimmed by 1 base and 8 bases, with 14 bases remaining between them. Germline loops: CDR1 MNHNY, CDR2 SVGAGI (reference sequence). The CDR3 is 14 amino acids. CDR3 coding DNA: TGTGCCAGCAGTTACTATCCCCCGACGGGGGGCTACACCTTC. Its protein product is CASSYYPPTGGYTF.

The V gene is TRBV4-1, the J gene TRBJ1-2; 9 positions agree with TRBD1. CDR3 length: 16 residues. V shed 4 bases, J shed 0 bases, and the junction held 6 bases outside the gene matches. Germline lookup yields CDR1 MGHRA and CDR2 YSYEKL. As DNA, the CDR3 is TGCGCCAGCAGCCGGGAAGGGACAGGGTCTAACTATGGCTACACCTTC. Its protein is CASSREGTGSNYGYTF.

The chain uses TRBV25-1 and TRBJ2-7, with a tentative D call TRBD2 (6 bases). Germline assignment: CDR1 MGHDK and CDR2 SYGVNS. The CDR3 extends over 14 amino acids. V lost 5 bases, J lost 0 bases, and 11 bases lay in between. The CDR3 nucleotides read TGTGCCAGCAGTCGGAGGGCCTTCTCCTACGAGCAGTACTTC. The encoded protein is CASSRRAFSYEQYF.

This chain connects TRBV13 to TRBJ2-5, with TRBD2 as a possible D gene (6 bases). Trimming cost V 3 bases and J 1 base, with 21 bases left between them. The CDR3 covers 18 residues. CDR1 and CDR2 (germline): PRHDT, FYEKMQ (reference sequence). The CDR3 here is CASSFLGLPNPTQETQYF. DNA for the CDR3: TGTGCCAGCAGCTTCCTGGGACTTCCTAACCCTACCCAAGAGACCCAGTACTTC.

The chain links TRBV9 to TRBJ2-2; 14 bases match TRBD2. The V gene's germline CDR1 is SGDLS and CDR2 YYNGEE. After removal of 4 bases from V and 1 base from J, the junction contained 6 bases not matched to a gene. The CDR3 consists of 18 residues. CDR3 protein: CASSPRGTSGGNTGELFF. The CDR3 nucleotides read TGTGCCAGCAGCCCGAGAGGGACTAGCGGGGGGAACACCGGGGAGCTGTTTTTT. Full variable domain (missing parts from reference TRBV9 and TRBJ2-2): DSGVTQTPKHLITATGQRVTLRCSPRSGDLSVYWYQQSLDQGLQFLIQYYNGEERAKGNILERFSAQQFPDLHSELNLSSLELGDSALYFCASSPRGTSGGNTGELFFGEGSRLTVL.

The DNA for the CDR3 is TGTGCCAGTAGTATTCCAGGGAACGGGAATCAGCCCCAGCATTTT. It translates to CASSIPGNGNQPQHF. The chain carries TRBV19 and TRBJ1-5; the D gene is possibly TRBD1 (5 bases). V lost 3 bases to trimming and J lost 4 bases, with 13 bases between them. The CDR3 spans 15 residues. Germline V gene data show CDR1 as LNHDA and CDR2 as SQIVND (reference sequence).

This rearrangement joins TRBV7-2 to TRBJ1-2; D is ambiguous. This CDR3 has 13 amino acids. Trimming removed 0 bases from V and 8 bases from J, with 10 bases in between. Germline CDR1 and CDR2: SGHTA and FQGNSA. The CDR3 coding sequence is TGTGCCAGCAGCTTAGCGCAACACAGAGGCTACACCTTC. Protein product: CASSLAQHRGYTF.

V is TRBV29-1 and J is TRBJ2-3; tentative D call: TRBD1 (5 bases). The CDR3 has 15 amino acids. The germline V gene encodes CDR1 SQVTM and CDR2 ANQGSEA. Trimming took off 7 bases at V and 0 bases at J, with 17 bases between the two ends. The CDR3 region has the DNA TGCAGCGCCCCCGCAGGGCTTACTAGCACAGATACGCAGTATTTT. Translated: CSAPAGLTSTDTQYF.

A word on this clone: One end of the junction is discordant with germline, which a read error may explain. This chain links TRBV7-7 with TRBJ2-1; TRBD2 matches 10 bases. Germline CDR1 SSHAT, CDR2 FNYEAQ (reference sequence). The CDR3 runs 14 residues. CDR3 region: CASSTAGGDNEQFF. The CDR3 coding sequence is TGTGCTAGCAGCACAGCGGGAGGGGACAATGAGCAGTTCTTC. The variable domain in full, with the rest retrieved from reference TRBV7-7 and TRBJ2-1, is GAGVSQSPRYKVTKRGQDVTLRCDPISSHATLYWYQQALGQGPEFLTYFNYEAQPDKSGLPSDRFSAERPEGSISTLTIQRTEQRDSAMYRCASSTAGGDNEQFFGPGTRLTVL.